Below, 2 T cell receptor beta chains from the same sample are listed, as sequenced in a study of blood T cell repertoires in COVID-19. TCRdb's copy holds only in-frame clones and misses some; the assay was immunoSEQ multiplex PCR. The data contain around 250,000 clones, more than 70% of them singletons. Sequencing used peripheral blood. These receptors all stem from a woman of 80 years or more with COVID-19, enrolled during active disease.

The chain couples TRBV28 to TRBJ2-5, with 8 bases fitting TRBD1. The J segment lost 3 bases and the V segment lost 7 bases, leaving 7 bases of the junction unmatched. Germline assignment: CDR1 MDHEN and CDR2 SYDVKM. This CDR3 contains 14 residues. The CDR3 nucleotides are TGTGCCAGCAACCCCGAGGACAGGGAAGAGACCCAGTACTTC. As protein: CASNPEDREETQYF.

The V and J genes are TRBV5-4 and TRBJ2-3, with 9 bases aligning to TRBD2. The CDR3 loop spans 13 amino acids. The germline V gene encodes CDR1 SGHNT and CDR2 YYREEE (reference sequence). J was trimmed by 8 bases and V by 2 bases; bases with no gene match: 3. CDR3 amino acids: CASSLSTSGTQYF. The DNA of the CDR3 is TGTGCCAGCAGCTTATCGACTAGCGGTACGCAGTATTTT.